These T cell receptor beta chains were read from a single sample in a study of control samples from healthy donors and cancer patients. Libraries were prepared by immunoSEQ multiplex PCR; TCRdb keeps only in-frame clonotypes and omits some of them. Here the sample spans 110,000 or so clones, just under 90% being singletons. The sample consisted of blood. The receptors derive from a man aged 25 to 40 in good health. Each CDR3 is given with its conserved first and last residue. D genes are given only for firm matches. Clone size is given for some rows only: seen once, a few or many times, or a class if the clone is expanded.

D gene | J gene | V gene | clone size | CDR3 protein | CDR3 DNA
. | TRBJ2-1 | TRBV7-9 | . | CASSPSAVTPYEQFF | TGTGCCAGCAGCCCGTCTGCGGTTACCCCCTATGAGCAGTTCTTC
. | TRBJ2-6 | TRBV19 | . | CASRLSGANVLTF | TGTGCCAGCAGACTTTCTGGGGCCAACGTCCTGACTTTC
. | TRBJ1-1 | TRBV10-3 | . | CAISEREAGMNTEAFF | TGTGCCATCAGTGAGAGGGAGGCCGGGATGAACACTGAAGCTTTCTTT
. | TRBJ1-2 | TRBV11-2 | . | CASSSWVTGGYTF | TGTGCCAGCAGCTCCTGGGTCACGGGAGGCTACACCTTC
. | TRBJ1-3 | TRBV11-2 | once | CASSSLTARDTIYF | TGTGCCAGCAGCTCCCTGACAGCGAGAGACACCATATATTTT
. | TRBJ1-1 | TRBV10-1 | . | CASSGYKGTEAFF | TGCGCCAGCAGTGGTTACAAGGGCACTGAAGCTTTCTTT
TRBD1 | TRBJ2-1 | TRBV6-6 | . | CASTKQGGNEQFF | TGTGCCAGCACCAAACAGGGGGGCAATGAGCAGTTCTTC
. | TRBJ2-2 | TRBV19 | . | CATGQGGYTGELFF | TGTGCCACCGGACAGGGAGGGTACACCGGGGAGCTGTTTTTT
TRBD1 | TRBJ1-2 | TRBV19 | . | CASRDTGQGESGYTF | TGTGCCAGTAGGGATACGGGACAGGGAGAAAGTGGCTACACCTTC
. | TRBJ1-4 | TRBV6-5 | . | CASSSVGAAFF | TGTGCCAGCAGCTCTGTGGGAGCGGCATTTTTT
. | TRBJ2-1 | TRBV12-3/TRBV12-4 | . | CASSSYNEQFF | TGTGCCAGCAGTTCGTACAATGAGCAGTTCTTC
. | TRBJ2-5 | TRBV19 | . | CASSTDRLETQYF | TGTGCCAGTAGTACAGACAGGTTGGAGACCCAGTACTTC
TRBD2 | TRBJ2-3 | TRBV5-3 | . | CARSRRQRGSTDTQYF | TGTGCCAGAAGCCGACGCCAGCGGGGGAGCACAGATACGCAGTATTTT
. | TRBJ2-5 | TRBV2 | . | CASSRDNQETQYF | TGTGCCAGCAGCCGGGACAACCAAGAGACCCAGTACTTC
TRBD1 | TRBJ1-4 | TRBV3-1/TRBV3-2 | . | CASSRGQFPEKLFF | TGTGCCAGCAGCCGGGGACAGTTTCCTGAAAAACTGTTTTTT